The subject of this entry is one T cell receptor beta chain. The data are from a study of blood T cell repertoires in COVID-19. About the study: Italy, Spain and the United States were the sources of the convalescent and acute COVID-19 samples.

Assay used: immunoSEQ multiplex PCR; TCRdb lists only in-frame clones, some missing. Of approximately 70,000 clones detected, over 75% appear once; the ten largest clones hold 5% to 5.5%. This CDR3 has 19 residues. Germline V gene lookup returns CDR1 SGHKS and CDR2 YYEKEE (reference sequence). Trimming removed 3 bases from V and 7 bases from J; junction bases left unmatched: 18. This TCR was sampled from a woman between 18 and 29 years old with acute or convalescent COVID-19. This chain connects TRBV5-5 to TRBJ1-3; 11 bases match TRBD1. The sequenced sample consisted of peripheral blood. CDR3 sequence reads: CASSYDPAGQGVRANTIYF. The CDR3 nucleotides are TGTGCCAGCAGCTACGATCCCGCGGGACAGGGGGTTCGGGCGAACACCATATATTTT.